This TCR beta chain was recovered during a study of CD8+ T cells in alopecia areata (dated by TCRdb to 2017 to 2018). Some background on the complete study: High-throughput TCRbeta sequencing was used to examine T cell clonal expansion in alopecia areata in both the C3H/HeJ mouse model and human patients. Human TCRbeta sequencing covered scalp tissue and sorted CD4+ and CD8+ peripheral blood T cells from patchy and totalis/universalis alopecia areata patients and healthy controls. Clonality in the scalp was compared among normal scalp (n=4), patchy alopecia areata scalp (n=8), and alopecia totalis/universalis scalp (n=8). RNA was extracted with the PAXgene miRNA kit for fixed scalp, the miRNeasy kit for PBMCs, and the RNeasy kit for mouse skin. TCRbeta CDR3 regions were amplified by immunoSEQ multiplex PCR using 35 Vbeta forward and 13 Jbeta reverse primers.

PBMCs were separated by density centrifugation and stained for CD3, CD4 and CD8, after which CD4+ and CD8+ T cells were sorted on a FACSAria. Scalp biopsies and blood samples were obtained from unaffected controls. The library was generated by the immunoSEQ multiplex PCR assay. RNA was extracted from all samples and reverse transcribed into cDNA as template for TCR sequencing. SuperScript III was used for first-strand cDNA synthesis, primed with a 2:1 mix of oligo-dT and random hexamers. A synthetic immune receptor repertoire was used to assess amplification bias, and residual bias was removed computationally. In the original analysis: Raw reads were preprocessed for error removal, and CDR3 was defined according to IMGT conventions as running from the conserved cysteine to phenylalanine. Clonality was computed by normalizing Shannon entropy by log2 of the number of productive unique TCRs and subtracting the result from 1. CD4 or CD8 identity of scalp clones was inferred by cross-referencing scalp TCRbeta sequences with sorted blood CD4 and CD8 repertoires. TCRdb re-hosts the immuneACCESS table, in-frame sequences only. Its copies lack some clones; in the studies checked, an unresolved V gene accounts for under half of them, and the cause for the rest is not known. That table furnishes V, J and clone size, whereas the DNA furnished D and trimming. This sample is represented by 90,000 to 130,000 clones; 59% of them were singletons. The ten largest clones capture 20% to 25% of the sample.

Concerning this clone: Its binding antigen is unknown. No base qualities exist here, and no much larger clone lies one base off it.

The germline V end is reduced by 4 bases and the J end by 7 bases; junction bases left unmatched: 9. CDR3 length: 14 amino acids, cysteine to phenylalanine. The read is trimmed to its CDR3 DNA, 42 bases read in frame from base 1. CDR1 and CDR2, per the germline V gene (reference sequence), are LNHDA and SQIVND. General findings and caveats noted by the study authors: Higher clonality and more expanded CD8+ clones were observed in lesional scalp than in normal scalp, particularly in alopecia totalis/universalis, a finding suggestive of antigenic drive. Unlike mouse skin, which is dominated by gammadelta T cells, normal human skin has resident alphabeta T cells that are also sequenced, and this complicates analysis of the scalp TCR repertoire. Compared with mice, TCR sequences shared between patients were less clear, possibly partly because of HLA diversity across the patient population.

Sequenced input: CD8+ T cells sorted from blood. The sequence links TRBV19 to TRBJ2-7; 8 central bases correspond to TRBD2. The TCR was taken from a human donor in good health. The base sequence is TGTGCCAGTAGTACCGGCGGGGGGCGGCCTGAGCAGTACTTC. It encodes CASSTGGGRPEQYF. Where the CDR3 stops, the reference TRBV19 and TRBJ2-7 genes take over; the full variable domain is DGGITQSPKYLFRKEGQNVTLSCEQNLNHDAMYWYRQDPGQGLRLIYYSQIVNDFQKGDIAEGYSVSREKKESFPLTVTSAQKNPTAFYLCASSTGGGRPEQYFGPGTRLTVT.